This T cell receptor beta chain was profiled in a study of a mutant IDH1 vaccine in newly diagnosed glioma. Overall study: Vaccine dosing followed radiotherapy by 4-6 weeks, or accompanied temozolomide cycles. The treated group averaged about 44 years old and was about 60% male, about 40% female. Notes on the study in general: Apparently, pseudoprogression bore no relation to changes among the top peripheral T cell clonotypes.

Sequencing was performed with immunoSEQ multiplex PCR; in TCRdb, only in-frame clones are kept and a portion is missing. The repertoire has tens of thousands of clones, 65% to 85% of them found once; the top ten carry about 9%. The time point: week 11, during vaccination. Doses consisted of 300 ug of mutant IDH1 20-mer peptide each, paired with topical imiquimod. Donors harbored newly found WHO grade 3 or 4 IDH1-mutant, ATRX-lost astrocytomas. Germline V CDR1 and CDR2: SGHRS, YFSETQ. The CDR3 is made up of 15 amino acids. Trimming took 0 bases from V and 4 from J; bases not matched to a gene: 2. With respect to this clone: The antigen is undetermined.

This specimen consisted of PBMCs, obtained from a glioma patient whose treatment included an IDH1 peptide vaccine. J is TRBJ2-3 and V is TRBV5-1, with TRBD1 matching over 10 bases. The TCR sequence derives from a woman between 50 and 59 years old with glioma. CDR3 in amino acids: CASSLAGQGPDTQYF. In DNA, the CDR3 is TGCGCCAGCAGCTTGGCGGGACAGGGGCCAGATACGCAGTATTTT.